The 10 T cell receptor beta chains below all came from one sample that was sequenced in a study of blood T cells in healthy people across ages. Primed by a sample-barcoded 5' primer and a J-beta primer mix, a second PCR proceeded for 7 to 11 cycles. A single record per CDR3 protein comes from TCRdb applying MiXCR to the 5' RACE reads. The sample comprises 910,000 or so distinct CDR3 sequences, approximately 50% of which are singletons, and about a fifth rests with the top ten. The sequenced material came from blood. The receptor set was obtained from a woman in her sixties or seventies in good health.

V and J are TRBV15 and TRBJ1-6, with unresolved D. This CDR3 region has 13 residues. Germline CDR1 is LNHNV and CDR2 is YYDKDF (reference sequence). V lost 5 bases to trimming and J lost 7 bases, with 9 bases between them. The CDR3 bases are TGTGCCACCAGCCAGCCCTTAAATTCACCCCTCCACTTT. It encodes CATSQPLNSPLHF.

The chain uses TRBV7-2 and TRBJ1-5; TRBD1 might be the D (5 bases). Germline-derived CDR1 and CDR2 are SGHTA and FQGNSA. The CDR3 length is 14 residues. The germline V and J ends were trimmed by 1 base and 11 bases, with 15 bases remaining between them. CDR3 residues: CASSLDLGTSAQHF. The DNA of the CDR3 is TGTGCCAGCAGCTTAGATCTGGGGACGTCGGCCCAGCATTTT.

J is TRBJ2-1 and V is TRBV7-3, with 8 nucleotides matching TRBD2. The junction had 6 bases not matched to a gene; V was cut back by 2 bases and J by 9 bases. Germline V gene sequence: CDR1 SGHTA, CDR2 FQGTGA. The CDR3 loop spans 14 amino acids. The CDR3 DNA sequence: TGTGCCAGCAGCTTATCCAATAGCGGGACTGAGCAGTTCTTC. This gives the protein CASSLSNSGTEQFF.

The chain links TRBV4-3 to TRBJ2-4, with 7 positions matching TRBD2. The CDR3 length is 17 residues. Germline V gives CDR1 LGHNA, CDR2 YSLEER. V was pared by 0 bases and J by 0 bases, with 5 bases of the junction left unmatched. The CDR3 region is CASSQEASGKAKNIQYF. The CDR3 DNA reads TGCGCCAGCAGCCAAGAAGCGAGCGGGAAAGCCAAAAACATTCAGTACTTC.

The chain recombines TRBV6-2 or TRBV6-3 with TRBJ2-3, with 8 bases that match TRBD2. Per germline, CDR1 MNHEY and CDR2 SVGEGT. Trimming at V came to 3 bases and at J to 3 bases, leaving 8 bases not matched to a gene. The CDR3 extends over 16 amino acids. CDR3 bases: TGTGCCAGCAGTTATGCGGCTAGCGGGTTAACAGATACGCAGTATTTT. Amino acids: CASSYAASGLTDTQYF.

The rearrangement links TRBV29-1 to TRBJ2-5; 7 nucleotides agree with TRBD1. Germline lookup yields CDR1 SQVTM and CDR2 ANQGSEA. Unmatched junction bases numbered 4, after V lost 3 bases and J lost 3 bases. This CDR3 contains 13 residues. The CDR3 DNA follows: TGCAGCGTTGAGGGGACAGCGAAAGAGACCCAGTACTTC. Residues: CSVEGTAKETQYF.

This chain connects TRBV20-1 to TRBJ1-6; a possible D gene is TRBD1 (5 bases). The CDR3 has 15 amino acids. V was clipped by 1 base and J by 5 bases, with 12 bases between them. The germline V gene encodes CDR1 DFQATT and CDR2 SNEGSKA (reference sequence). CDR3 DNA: TGCAGTGCTAGAGGAGAGGGGCTTCATAATTCACCCCTCCACTTT. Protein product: CSARGEGLHNSPLHF.

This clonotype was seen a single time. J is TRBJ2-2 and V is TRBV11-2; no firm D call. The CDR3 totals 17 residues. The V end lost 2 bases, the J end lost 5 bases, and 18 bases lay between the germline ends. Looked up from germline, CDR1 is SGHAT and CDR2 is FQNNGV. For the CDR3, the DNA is TGTGCCAGCAGCTTAAGGGCATTATCAGCAGGAACCGGGGAGCTGTTTTTT. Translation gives CASSLRALSAGTGELFF.

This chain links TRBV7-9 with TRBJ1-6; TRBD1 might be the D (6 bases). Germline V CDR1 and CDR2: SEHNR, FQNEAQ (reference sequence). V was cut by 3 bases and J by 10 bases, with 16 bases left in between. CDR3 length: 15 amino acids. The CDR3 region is CASSLTGSVRSPLHF. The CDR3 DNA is TGTGCCAGCAGCTTGACAGGTTCTGTTCGATCACCCCTCCACTTT. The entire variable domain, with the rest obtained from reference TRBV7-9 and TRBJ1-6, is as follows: DTGVSQNPRHKITKRGQNVTFRCDPISEHNRLYWYRQTLGQGPEFLTYFQNEAQLEKSRLLSDRFSAERPKGSFSTLEIQRTEQGDSAMYLCASSLTGSVRSPLHFGNGTRLTVT.

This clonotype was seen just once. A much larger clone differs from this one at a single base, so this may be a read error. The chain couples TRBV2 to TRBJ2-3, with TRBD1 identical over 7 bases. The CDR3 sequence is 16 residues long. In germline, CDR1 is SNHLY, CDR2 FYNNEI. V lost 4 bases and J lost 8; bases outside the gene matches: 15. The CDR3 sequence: CASSARQGEIAGTQYF. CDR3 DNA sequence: TGTGCCAGCAGTGCCCGACAGGGTGAGATCGCAGGTACGCAGTATTTT.